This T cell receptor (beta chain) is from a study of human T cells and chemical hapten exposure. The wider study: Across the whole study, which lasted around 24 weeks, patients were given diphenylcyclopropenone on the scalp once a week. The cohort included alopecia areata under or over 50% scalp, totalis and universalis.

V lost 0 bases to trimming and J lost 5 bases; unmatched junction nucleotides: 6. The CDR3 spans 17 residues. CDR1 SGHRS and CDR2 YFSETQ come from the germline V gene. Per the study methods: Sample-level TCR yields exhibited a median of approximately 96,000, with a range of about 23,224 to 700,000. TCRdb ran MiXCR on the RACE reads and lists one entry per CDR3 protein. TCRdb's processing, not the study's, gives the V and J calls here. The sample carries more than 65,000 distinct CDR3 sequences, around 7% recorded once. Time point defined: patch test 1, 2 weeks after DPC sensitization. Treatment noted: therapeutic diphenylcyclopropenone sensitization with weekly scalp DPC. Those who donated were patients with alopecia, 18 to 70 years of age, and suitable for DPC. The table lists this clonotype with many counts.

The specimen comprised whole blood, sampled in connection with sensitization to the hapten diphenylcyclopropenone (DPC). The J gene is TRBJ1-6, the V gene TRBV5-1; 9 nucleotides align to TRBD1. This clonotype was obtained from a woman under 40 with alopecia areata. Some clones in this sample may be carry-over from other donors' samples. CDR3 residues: CASSLAPGQGDNSPLHF. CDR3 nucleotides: TGCGCCAGCAGCTTGGCTCCGGGACAGGGTGATAATTCACCCCTCCACTTT.